This entry concerns a single T cell receptor (beta chain). Its specificity is unknown. Germline lookup yields CDR1 MDHEN and CDR2 SYDVKM. Trimming removed 4 bases at V and 2 bases at J, with 12 bases between. The CDR3 is 16 amino acids. This entry is derived from a study of a mutant IDH1 vaccine in newly diagnosed glioma. In the study overall: A 62.5% male, about 38% female split and a mean age of about 40 years characterized treated patients. Patients had received radiotherapy, temozolomide, or both previously, most receiving both.

The protocol was immunoSEQ multiplex PCR, while the TCRdb copy is restricted to in-frame clones and leaves out a portion. The repertoire consists of tens of thousands of clones, with 80% to 90% occurring once and the leading ten covering nearly 20%. The study's findings and limits: Immune responses arising from the vaccine appeared in about 93% of patients.

Indicated time point: baseline, week 1 (first vaccination visit). Described treatment: pre-vaccination baseline after standard-of-care therapy. Tumors from donors were new WHO grade 3 or 4 IDH1-mutant astrocytomas with ATRX loss. This chain joins TRBV28 and TRBJ2-6; no clear D gene. The sequences come from PBMCs, collected from a glioma patient treated with radiotherapy, temozolomide or both. The clonotype was recovered from a man younger than 30 with glioma. The CDR3 DNA sequence: TGTGCCAGCAGTTATCTTGGTTCCGCTGGGGCCAACGTCCTGACTTTC. Translated: CASSYLGSAGANVLTF.